This paragraph reports one TCR beta chain. As yet, its antigen is unknown. The CDR3 loop spans 14 amino acids. Germline values: CDR1 ENHRY, CDR2 SYGVKD. V trimming: 3 bases; J trimming: 6 bases; junction bases outside the gene matches: 4. This entry comes from a study of shared clonotypes between healthy human individuals. Findings and limits, study-wide: A handful of donors shared roughly 5% of their naive CD4 clonotypes. When compared with the clonotypes that were shared by all four sorted-subset donors, the non-shared clonotypes turned out to have lower generation probabilities. For sorted subsets, rarefaction showed incomplete sequencing despite large depth. Estimated richness was generally greater in naive than memory subsets.

The data were produced by immunoSEQ multiplex PCR, yet TCRdb's version contains in-frame clones alone and is incomplete. Of about 2.4 million clones listed, 80% to 95% are singletons. The V call is TRBV10-3, the J call TRBJ2-2; the match to TRBD2 covers 7 bases. The clonotype comes from a man between 18 and 29 years old in good health. Some clones in this sample may be carry-over from other donors' samples. Sequences were obtained from naive CD4+ T cells from PBMCs. Subset reported: CD45RA+ positively selected. DNA for the CDR3: TGTGCCATCAGTGATAGGACTAGATCCGGGGAGCTGTTTTTT. This gives the protein CAISDRTRSGELFF.